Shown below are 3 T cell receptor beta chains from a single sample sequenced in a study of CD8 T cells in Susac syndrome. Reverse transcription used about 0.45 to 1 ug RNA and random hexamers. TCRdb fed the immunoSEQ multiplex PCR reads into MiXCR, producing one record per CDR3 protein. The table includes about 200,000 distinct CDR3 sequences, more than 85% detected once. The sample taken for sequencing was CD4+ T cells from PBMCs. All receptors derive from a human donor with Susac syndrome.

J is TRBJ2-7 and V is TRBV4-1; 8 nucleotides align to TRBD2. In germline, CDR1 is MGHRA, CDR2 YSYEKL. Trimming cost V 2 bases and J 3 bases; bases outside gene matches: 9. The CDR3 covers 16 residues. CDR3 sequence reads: CASSQPRLATNYEQYF. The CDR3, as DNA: TGCGCCAGCAGCCAACCCAGACTAGCGACAAACTACGAGCAGTACTTC.

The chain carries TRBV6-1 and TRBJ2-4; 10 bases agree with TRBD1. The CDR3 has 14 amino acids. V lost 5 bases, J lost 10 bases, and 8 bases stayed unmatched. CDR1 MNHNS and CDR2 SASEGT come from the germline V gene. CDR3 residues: CASSPRPGQGIQYF. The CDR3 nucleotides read TGTGCCAGCAGTCCCCGACCGGGACAGGGGATTCAGTACTTC.

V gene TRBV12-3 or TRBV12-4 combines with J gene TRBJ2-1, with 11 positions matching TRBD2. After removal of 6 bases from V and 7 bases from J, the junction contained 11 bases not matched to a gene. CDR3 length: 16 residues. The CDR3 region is CASRRLPGTSGNEQFF. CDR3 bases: TGTGCCAGCAGACGTCTGCCCGGGACTAGCGGAAATGAGCAGTTCTTC.